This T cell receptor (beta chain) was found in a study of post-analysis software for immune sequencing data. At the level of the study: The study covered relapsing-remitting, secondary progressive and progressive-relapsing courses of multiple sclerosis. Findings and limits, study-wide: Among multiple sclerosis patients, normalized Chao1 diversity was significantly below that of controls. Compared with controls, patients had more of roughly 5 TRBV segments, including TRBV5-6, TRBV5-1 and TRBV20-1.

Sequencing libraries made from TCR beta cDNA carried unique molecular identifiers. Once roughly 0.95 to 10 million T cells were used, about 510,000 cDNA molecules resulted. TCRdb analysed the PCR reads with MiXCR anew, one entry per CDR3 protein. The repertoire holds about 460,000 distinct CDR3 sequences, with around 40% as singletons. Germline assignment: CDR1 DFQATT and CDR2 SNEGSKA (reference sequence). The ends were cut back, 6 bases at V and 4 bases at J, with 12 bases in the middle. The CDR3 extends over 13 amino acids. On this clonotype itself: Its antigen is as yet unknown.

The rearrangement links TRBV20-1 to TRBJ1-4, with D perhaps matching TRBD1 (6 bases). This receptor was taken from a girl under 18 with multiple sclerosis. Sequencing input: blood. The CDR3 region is CSAIGQINEKLFF. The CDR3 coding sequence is TGCAGTGCCATTGGACAGATTAATGAAAAACTGTTTTTT.